This paragraph reports one TCR beta chain. This specimen belongs to a study of CD8+ T cells in alopecia areata. The sequencing template was cDNA reverse transcribed from extracted RNA. TCRdb's table, derived via immunoSEQ multiplex PCR, lists solely in-frame clones and lacks some. The data contain about 180,000 clones, roughly 50% of them singletons. Treatment given: oral pan-JAK inhibitor, 5-10 mg twice daily. Individuals with alopecia areata gave both lesional scalp punch biopsies and peripheral blood for collection. The CDR3 spans 13 residues. The germline gives CDR1 SNHLY, CDR2 FYNNEI. The ends were cut back, 8 bases at V and 1 base at J, with 11 bases in the middle.

This specimen was CD4+ T cells sorted from blood, taken around week 55, from a patient treated with tofacitinib. The chain recombines TRBV2 with TRBJ1-1; D remains unclear. This TCR derives from a human donor with alopecia areata. The CDR3 DNA sequence: TGTGCCAGCGGCACCAGTGGGAACACTGAAGCTTTCTTT. Translated, it gives CASGTSGNTEAFF.